What follows are 23 T cell receptor beta chains derived from one specimen sequenced in a study of pediatric ulcerative colitis. Clones were sequenced by immunoSEQ multiplex PCR, and TCRdb holds only the in-frame ones, with some missing. Here the sample spans 10,000 or so clones, about 87% being singletons. The sample was blood. These receptors were obtained from a girl aged 10-17 years with moderate ulcerative colitis.

The chain has TRBV4-2 and TRBJ1-3; D possibly corresponds to TRBD1 (5 bases). Germline CDR1 and CDR2: LGHNA and YNFKEQ. V gave up 1 base and J gave up 4 bases, with 17 bases separating them. The CDR3 length is 17 residues. The CDR3 bases are TGTGCCAGCAGCCAAGCCCTACTACAGGACTTGGGAAACACCATATATTTT. It encodes CASSQALLQDLGNTIYF.

This clone came up a few times. The V and J genes are TRBV11-3 and TRBJ2-3; D is uncertain. Germline V gene lookup returns CDR1 SGHNT and CDR2 YENEEA. V shed 2 bases and J shed 2 bases, with 11 bases lying between them. The CDR3 spans 15 residues. This chain's CDR3 is CASSLRQGLTDTQYF. Written as DNA, the CDR3 is TGTGCCAGCAGCTTAAGGCAAGGCCTCACAGATACGCAGTATTTT.

The chain is built from TRBV5-1 and TRBJ1-6; TRBD1 might be the D (5 bases). Trimming pared 4 bases from V and 0 bases from J, leaving 11 bases between. Germline V gene sequence: CDR1 SGHRS, CDR2 YFSETQ. The CDR3 contains 16 residues. For the CDR3, the DNA is TGCGCCAGCAGCCTGGCAGGGAGCTCCTATAATTCACCCCTCCACTTT. Amino acids: CASSLAGSSYNSPLHF.

This chain connects TRBV14 to TRBJ2-2; either TRBD1 or TRBD2 may fit D (7 bases each). Between the trimmed V and J ends, which lost 2 bases and 7 bases, there was a span of 20 bases. The CDR3 extends over 17 amino acids. Germline CDR1 reads SGHDN; CDR2 reads FVKESK. Here the CDR3 reads CASSQKAGEGAGGELFF. CDR3 DNA: TGTGCCAGCAGCCAAAAAGCTGGGGAGGGGGCAGGCGGGGAGCTGTTTTTT.

This chain joins TRBV29-1 and TRBJ1-1; tentatively, D is TRBD1 (5 bases). The length of the CDR3 is 14 residues. The V end was cut by 7 bases, the J end by 1 base, with 16 bases between. CDR1 is SQVTM, CDR2 ANQGSEA, per germline. This chain's CDR3 is CSAPGGNTNTEAFF. CDR3 coding DNA: TGCAGCGCCCCTGGGGGTAACACGAACACTGAAGCTTTCTTT.

V is TRBV4-1 and J is TRBJ2-5; D is perhaps TRBD1 or TRBD2 (5 bases each). The CDR3 runs 18 residues. The germline V and J ends were trimmed by 2 bases and 4 bases, with 23 bases remaining between them. Germline values: CDR1 MGHRA, CDR2 YSYEKL. CDR3 bases: TGCGCCAGCAGCCAATTTCTGGGGGTAGTTGGGCGGCCAGAGACCCAGTACTTC. This translates into CASSQFLGVVGRPETQYF.

The chain is built from TRBV4-1 and TRBJ2-3; D unresolved. V was shortened by 0 bases and J by 2 bases, with 15 bases between the two germline ends. Germline CDR1 reads MGHRA; CDR2 reads YSYEKL. This CDR3 is built from 17 residues. CDR3 nucleotides: TGCGCCAGCAGCCAAGATAGTCCCGCATGGGACACAGATACGCAGTATTTT. Translating gives CASSQDSPAWDTDTQYF.

This clone was found a few times. The chain combines TRBV30 with TRBJ1-1; 8 bases fit TRBD1. Unmatched junction bases numbered 3, after V lost 2 bases and J lost 1 base. From germline, CDR1 is GTSNPN and CDR2 SVGIG (reference sequence). The CDR3 sequence is 14 residues long. CDR3 protein: CAWSRGQGNTEAFF. For the CDR3, the DNA is TGTGCCTGGAGTCGCGGACAGGGGAACACTGAAGCTTTCTTT.

The chain links TRBV15 to TRBJ2-1, with 10 bases lining up with TRBD1. V was clipped by 4 bases and J by 8 bases; unmatched bases: 11. The CDR3 runs 16 residues. Germline CDR1 is LNHNV and CDR2 is YYDKDF (reference sequence). The CDR3 spells CATSTTGTGVVDEQFF. Written as DNA, the CDR3 is TGTGCCACCAGCACTACCGGGACAGGGGTTGTGGATGAGCAGTTCTTC.

The chain's CDR3 is CASLKRGGHEGKLFF. DNA of the CDR3: TGTGCCAGCTTAAAGAGGGGAGGCCATGAAGGAAAACTGTTTTTT. The genes are TRBV21-1 and TRBJ1-4. TRBV21-1 is a known pseudogene. CDR3 length equals 15 residues.

This clone was found once. V is TRBV10-1 and J is TRBJ2-3; the D gene is possibly TRBD2 (5 bases). Trimming shortened V by 8 bases and J by 0 bases, and 12 bases separated the two germline ends. This CDR3 region has 14 residues. CDR1 is WNHNN, CDR2 SYGVQD, per germline (reference sequence). The CDR3 is CASEERSSTDTQYF. CDR3 bases: TGCGCCAGCGAAGAGCGGTCTAGCACAGATACGCAGTATTTT.

The V gene is TRBV19, the J gene TRBJ2-6, with a tentative D call TRBD1 (5 bases). There are 16 residues in the CDR3. CDR1 LNHDA and CDR2 SQIVND come from the germline V gene (reference sequence). The V and J ends lost 6 bases and 0 bases respectively, with 12 bases between them. CDR3 sequence (DNA): TGTGCCAGTAGCCCAGACAGATCCTCTGGGGCCAACGTCCTGACTTTC. Its translation is CASSPDRSSGANVLTF.

This clone was recorded only once. The chain couples TRBV15 to TRBJ2-7, with 8 bases aligning to TRBD1. The CDR3 is made up of 13 amino acids. V trimming: 9 bases; J trimming: 7 bases; junction bases outside the gene matches: 11. CDR1 and CDR2 from the germline V gene are LNHNV and YYDKDF (reference sequence). The CDR3: CATLADRAPEQYF. In DNA, the CDR3 is TGTGCCACACTCGCGGACAGGGCTCCGGAGCAGTACTTC.

The CDR3 sequence: CASSEGGTETGELFF. CDR3 sequence (DNA): TGTGCCAGCAGTGAAGGAGGGACGGAGACCGGGGAGCTGTTTTTT. The rearrangement joins TRBV6-1 to TRBJ2-2; D possibly uses TRBD1 or TRBD2 (5 bases each). The germline CDR1 and CDR2 sequences are MNHNS and SASEGT. Trimming stripped 1 base from V and 5 bases from J, with 11 bases between. The CDR3 has 15 amino acids.

The chain is built from TRBV28 and TRBJ2-7; 7 positions agree with TRBD1. Germline V gene sequence: CDR1 MDHEN, CDR2 SYDVKM. The CDR3 is 15 amino acids. Trimming removed 1 base from V and 3 bases from J; junction bases left unmatched: 6. CDR3 region: CASSLLPGGLYEQYF. DNA for the CDR3: TGTGCCAGCAGTTTATTACCAGGGGGTCTCTACGAGCAGTACTTC.

The chain links TRBV9 to TRBJ2-7; a weak D match, TRBD2 (5 bases). Germline V gene lookup returns CDR1 SGDLS and CDR2 YYNGEE. The V and J ends lost 3 bases and 0 bases respectively, with 7 bases between them. The CDR3 is made up of 13 amino acids. CDR3 loop: CASSAGVSYEQYF. The CDR3 DNA is TGTGCCAGCAGCGCCGGGGTCTCCTACGAGCAGTACTTC.

The gene calls are TRBV28 and TRBJ1-1; D remains unclear. In germline, CDR1 is MDHEN, CDR2 SYDVKM. This CDR3 has 13 amino acids. V shed 5 bases and J shed 1 base, with 8 bases lying between them. In nucleotides, the CDR3 is TGTGCCAGCAGTGCCCTCGGGAACACTGAAGCTTTCTTT. The encoded protein is CASSALGNTEAFF.

The chain recombines TRBV29-1 with TRBJ2-1; 11 positions agree with TRBD2. Trimming cost V 4 bases and J 1 base; bases outside gene matches: 6. This CDR3 region has 16 residues. Germline CDR1 SQVTM, CDR2 ANQGSEA. CDR3 in amino acids: CSVVVLAGASYNEQFF. The CDR3 region has the DNA TGCAGCGTTGTCGTACTAGCGGGGGCTTCCTACAATGAGCAGTTCTTC.

V gene TRBV10-2 combines with J gene TRBJ1-2; no reliable D call. The CDR3 length is 13 residues. Germline CDR1 is WSHSY and CDR2 is SAAADI. Between the trimmed V and J ends, which lost 5 bases and 7 bases, there was a span of 14 bases. This CDR3 is CASSQASYGGYTF. The DNA of the CDR3 is TGCGCCAGCAGTCAGGCTTCTTATGGTGGCTACACCTTC.

The J gene is TRBJ1-1, the V gene TRBV7-9; D unclear. Germline V lookup: CDR1 SEHNR, CDR2 FQNEAQ (reference sequence). This CDR3 is 13 amino acids long. Deletions cut 1 base from V and 0 bases from J, with 3 bases between. The CDR3 DNA sequence: TGTGCCAGCAGCTTAGGGATGAACACTGAAGCTTTCTTT. Translation gives CASSLGMNTEAFF. The entire variable domain, with the rest obtained from reference TRBV7-9 and TRBJ1-1, is as follows: DTGVSQNPRHKITKRGQNVTFRCDPISEHNRLYWYRQTLGQGPEFLTYFQNEAQLEKSRLLSDRFSAERPKGSFSTLEIQRTEQGDSAMYLCASSLGMNTEAFFGQGTRLTVV.

The rearrangement uses TRBV10-2 and TRBJ1-5; tentatively, D is TRBD1 (6 bases). V was cut by 7 bases and J by 5 bases, with 12 bases left in between. Germline V CDR1 and CDR2: WSHSY, SAAADI. This CDR3 spans 13 amino acids. CDR3 sequence: CASTKTGYQPQHF. CDR3 coding DNA: TGCGCCAGCACCAAGACAGGATATCAGCCCCAGCATTTT.

The J gene is TRBJ1-4, the V gene TRBV5-1; maybe TRBD1 (6 bases). This CDR3 has 16 residues. Germline V gene data show CDR1 as SGHRS and CDR2 as YFSETQ. V was cut by 0 bases and J by 3 bases, with 12 bases left in between. CDR3 loop: CASSLDRVAANEKLFF. The CDR3 DNA reads TGCGCCAGCAGCTTGGACAGGGTGGCTGCTAATGAAAAACTGTTTTTT.

This chain uses TRBV28 with TRBJ1-3, with D uncertain. Trimming cost V 6 bases and J 0 bases, with 15 bases left between them. There are 16 residues in the CDR3. From germline, CDR1 is MDHEN and CDR2 SYDVKM. The CDR3 DNA reads TGTGCCAGCAGCCCCTTCACAGTGAGCTCTGGAAACACCATATATTTT. Its protein is CASSPFTVSSGNTIYF. Looking up the rest from reference TRBV28 and TRBJ1-3 gives the full variable domain: DVKVTQSSRYLVKRTGEKVFLECVQDMDHENMFWYRQDPGLGLRLIYFSYDVKMKEKGDIPEGYSVSREKKERFSLILESASTNQTSMYLCASSPFTVSSGNTIYFGEGSWLTVV.